The 17 T cell receptor beta chains below come from one sample, sequenced in a study of T cell responses to AZD1222 COVID-19 vaccine. The table came from immunoSEQ multiplex PCR; TCRdb's copy has only in-frame clones and leaves some out. Of approximately 180,000 clones listed, about 92% were seen once; the top ten hold around 3%. This sample comprised peripheral blood, obtained on day 0 of AZD1222 vaccination. These receptors all come from an adult in good health.

This chain joins TRBV5-1 and TRBJ2-2, with D maybe TRBD1 (6 bases). This CDR3 spans 15 amino acids. The germline V gene encodes CDR1 SGHRS and CDR2 YFSETQ. The V end lost 0 bases, the J end lost 4 bases, and 10 bases lay between the germline ends. In DNA form, the CDR3 reads TGCGCCAGCAGCTTGGGTCAGGGGATCACCGGGGAGCTGTTTTTT. It codes for CASSLGQGITGELFF.

This clone was counted a single time. This chain uses TRBV30 with TRBJ1-2; D is ambiguous. Deletions cut 4 bases from V and 7 bases from J, with 13 bases between. The CDR3 has 12 amino acids. Germline values: CDR1 GTSNPN, CDR2 SVGIG (reference sequence). DNA for the CDR3: TGTGCCTGGATCAGGCTTTCGGGTGGCTACACCTTC. This sequence encodes CAWIRLSGGYTF.

The chain uses TRBV10-2 and TRBJ2-7; weak D call: TRBD1 (6 bases). With 3 bases removed from V and 3 bases from J, the gap between germline ends came to 12 bases. The CDR3 extends over 14 amino acids. CDR1 and CDR2 from the germline V gene are WSHSY and SAAADI. This CDR3 is CASSDPTGYYEQYF. The CDR3 region has the DNA TGCGCCAGCAGTGATCCTACAGGGTACTACGAGCAGTACTTC.

The chain uses TRBV7-2 and TRBJ2-1, with TRBD2 matching 13 bases. CDR1 is SGHTA, CDR2 FQGNSA, per germline. The V and J ends lost 4 bases and 3 bases, in that order; junction bases with no gene match: 6. The CDR3 runs to 17 residues. CDR3 loop: CASSYGLAGEFYNEQFF. The CDR3 DNA is TGTGCCAGCAGCTATGGACTAGCGGGAGAATTCTACAATGAGCAGTTCTTC.

This chain links TRBV12-2 with TRBJ1-3; whether TRBD1, the table's D call, matches the DNA was not checked. TRBV12-2 is assigned pseudogene status. The CDR3 extends over 14 amino acids. CDR3 protein: CASRFEQGVWTIYF. In DNA form, the CDR3 reads TGTGCAAGTCGCTTCGAGCAGGGCGTATGGACCATATATTTT.

This chain links TRBV5-8 with TRBJ1-5, with D maybe TRBD1 (5 bases). CDR3 length equals 18 residues. The V gene's germline CDR1 is SGHTS and CDR2 YDEGEE. Trimming took off 0 bases at V and 7 bases at J, with 23 bases between the two ends. The CDR3 sequence: CASSLGTGSLRGRQPQHF. In DNA form, the CDR3 reads TGTGCCAGCAGCTTGGGCACCGGGAGCTTAAGGGGAAGACAGCCCCAGCATTTT.

The genes are TRBV6-5 and TRBJ2-5; D is undetermined. This CDR3 region has 14 residues. The ends were cut back, 2 bases at V and 5 bases at J, with 12 bases in the middle. CDR1 and CDR2 (germline): MNHEY, SVGAGI. In DNA, the CDR3 is TGTGCCAGCAGTTACCTAGGGCCGACTGAGACCCAGTACTTC. Its protein product is CASSYLGPTETQYF.

The chain employs TRBV19 and TRBJ1-4, with D possibly matching TRBD1 (5 bases). Germline CDR1 reads LNHDA; CDR2 reads SQIVND (reference sequence). Deletions cut 3 bases from V and 8 bases from J, with 13 bases between. This CDR3 is built from 14 residues. The CDR3: CASSIARVGEKLFF. DNA of the CDR3: TGTGCCAGTAGTATTGCCAGGGTGGGAGAAAAACTGTTTTTT.

The chain combines TRBV10-3 with TRBJ2-7; 9 bases are shared with TRBD1. V dropped 4 bases and J dropped 6; count of bases not matched to a gene: 22. CDR1 is ENHRY, CDR2 SYGVKD, per germline. This CDR3 has 19 amino acids. Written as DNA, the CDR3 is TGTGCCATCAGTGTTGGGAGCCACCAGTCCCGGGACAGGGAGGGCGAGCAGTACTTC. It codes for CAISVGSHQSRDREGEQYF.

This clone occurred once. V is TRBV16 and J is TRBJ2-2; possible D gene TRBD2, 5 bases. The CDR3 is made up of 13 amino acids. Germline CDR1 is KGHSY and CDR2 is FQNENV. V was shortened by 6 bases and J by 4 bases, with 9 bases between the two germline ends. The CDR3 reads CASSITSTGELFF. CDR3 in DNA: TGTGCCAGCAGTATTACTAGCACCGGGGAGCTGTTTTTT.

The rearrangement links TRBV2 to TRBJ1-2; no definite D call. V was shortened by 0 bases and J by 4 bases, with 3 bases between the two germline ends. CDR1 and CDR2 (germline): SNHLY, FYNNEI. The CDR3 has 12 amino acids. CDR3 sequence (DNA): TGTGCCAGCAGTGAAGCGGGCTATGGCTACACCTTC. This encodes CASSEAGYGYTF. Full variable domain (remainder filled in from reference TRBV2 and TRBJ1-2): EPEVTQTPSHQVTQMGQEVILRCVPISNHLYFYWYRQILGQKVEFLVSFYNNEISEKSEIFDDQFSVERPDGSNFTLKIRSTKLEDSAMYFCASSEAGYGYTFGSGTRLTVV.

This clone was seen just once. The J gene is TRBJ2-3, the V gene TRBV5-1; D not certain. The CDR3 spans 15 residues. Germline V CDR1 and CDR2: SGHRS, YFSETQ. V was cut by 0 bases and J by 1 base, with 9 bases left in between. This CDR3 is CASSLGPWGTDTQYF. In DNA, the CDR3 is TGCGCCAGCAGCTTGGGCCCCTGGGGCACAGATACGCAGTATTTT.

The chain combines TRBV20-1 with TRBJ1-1; TRBD1 matches at 7 bases. The CDR3 is 11 residues long. Germline CDR1 and CDR2: DFQATT and SNEGSKA (reference sequence). V gave up 0 bases and J gave up 11 bases; unmatched junction bases: 3. CDR3 nucleotide sequence: TGCAGTGCTAGAGAGGCAGGGGGGGCTTTCTTT. It codes for CSAREAGGAFF.

The chain joins TRBV10-2 to TRBJ1-5, with TRBD1 matching over 11 bases. This CDR3 contains 15 residues. Germline values: CDR1 WSHSY, CDR2 SAAADI. V trimming: 6 bases; J trimming: 4 bases; junction bases outside the gene matches: 5. The CDR3 region is CASRPGTGGNQPQHF. The CDR3 DNA reads TGCGCCAGCAGGCCCGGGACAGGGGGGAATCAGCCCCAGCATTTT.

J is TRBJ1-2 and V is TRBV5-4; 7 bases are shared with TRBD1. Trimming took 5 bases from V and 6 from J; bases not matched to a gene: 13. The germline V gene encodes CDR1 SGHNT and CDR2 YYREEE (reference sequence). CDR3 length equals 15 residues. The CDR3 DNA is TGTGCCAGCAGTTTCGGCCAGGGGGATAGAAATGGCTACACCTTC. Residues: CASSFGQGDRNGYTF.

The chain combines TRBV5-4 with TRBJ1-4; D is unresolved. The CDR3 totals 15 residues. V lost 0 bases to trimming and J lost 6 bases, with 12 bases between them. CDR1 is SGHNT, CDR2 YYREEE, per germline (reference sequence). CDR3 nucleotides: TGTGCCAGCAGCTTGGATGGGGTTCCGGATGAAAAACTGTTTTTT. It encodes CASSLDGVPDEKLFF.

The genes are TRBV11-1 and TRBJ1-1; 7 bases are a match to TRBD1. CDR1 is SGHAT, CDR2 FQDESV, per germline (reference sequence). The CDR3 spans 14 residues. Trimming took 6 bases from V and 4 from J; bases not matched to a gene: 8. For the CDR3, the DNA is TGTGCCAGCAGGTTTGACAGGGCGGGCACTGAAGCTTTCTTT. Translating gives CASRFDRAGTEAFF.